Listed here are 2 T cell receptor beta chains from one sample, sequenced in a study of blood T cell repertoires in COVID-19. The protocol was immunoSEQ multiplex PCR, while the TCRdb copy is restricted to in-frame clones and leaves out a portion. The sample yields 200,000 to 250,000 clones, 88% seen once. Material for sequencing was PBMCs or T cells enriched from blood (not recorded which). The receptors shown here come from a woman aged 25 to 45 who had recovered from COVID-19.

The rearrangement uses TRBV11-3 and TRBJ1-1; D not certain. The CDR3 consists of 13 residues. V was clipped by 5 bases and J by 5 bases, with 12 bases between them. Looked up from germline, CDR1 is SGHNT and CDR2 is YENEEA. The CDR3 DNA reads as TGTGCCAGCAGCCCCCCGGGAGGGACTGAAGCTTTCTTT. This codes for CASSPPGGTEAFF.

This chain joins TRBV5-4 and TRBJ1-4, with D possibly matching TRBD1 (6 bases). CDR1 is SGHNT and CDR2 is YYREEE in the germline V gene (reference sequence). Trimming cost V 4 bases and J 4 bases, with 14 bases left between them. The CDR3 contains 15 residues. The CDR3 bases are TGTGCCAGCAGCCCTCTAGGGGGGGTTAATGAAAAACTGTTTTTT. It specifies CASSPLGGVNEKLFF.